The sample holds a few counts of the clone carrying this T cell receptor beta chain. Assay used: immunoSEQ multiplex PCR; TCRdb lists only in-frame clones, some missing. The table has 150,000 or so clones, more than 70% seen once; the top ten hold roughly 6%. Individuals aged 18 to 89 years were recruited from roughly 22 US areas. The CDR3 is 16 amino acids. Germline lookup yields CDR1 LNHDA and CDR2 SQIVND (reference sequence). The V end was cut by 3 bases, the J end by 4 bases, with 18 bases between. This specimen belongs to a study of blood T cell repertoires in COVID-19. Study-wide background: Sites across the United States, Italy and Spain contributed samples from acute and convalescent COVID-19.

Material for sequencing was PBMCs or T cells enriched from blood (not recorded which). V gene TRBV19 combines with J gene TRBJ1-2; a possible D gene is TRBD1 (5 bases). The clonotype originates from a man aged 35 to 55 who had recovered from COVID-19. CDR3 residues: CASSINLGGVSYGYTF. The DNA of the CDR3 is TGTGCCAGTAGTATTAATCTCGGGGGAGTATCCTATGGCTACACCTTC.